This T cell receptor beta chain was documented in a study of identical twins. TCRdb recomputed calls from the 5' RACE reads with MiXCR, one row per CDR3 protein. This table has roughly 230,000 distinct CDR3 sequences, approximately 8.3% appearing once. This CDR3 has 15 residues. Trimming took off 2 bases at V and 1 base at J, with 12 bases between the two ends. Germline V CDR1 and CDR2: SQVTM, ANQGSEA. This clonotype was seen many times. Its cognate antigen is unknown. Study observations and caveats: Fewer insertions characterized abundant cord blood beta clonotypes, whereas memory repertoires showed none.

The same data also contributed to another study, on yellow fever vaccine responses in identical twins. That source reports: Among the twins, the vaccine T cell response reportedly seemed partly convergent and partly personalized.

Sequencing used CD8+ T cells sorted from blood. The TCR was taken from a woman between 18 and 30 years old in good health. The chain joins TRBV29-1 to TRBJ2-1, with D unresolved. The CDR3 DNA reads TGCAGCGTTGAACCACTGGACCAGTCCTACAATGAGCAGTTCTTC. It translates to CSVEPLDQSYNEQFF.